This T cell receptor beta chain originates from a study of T cell repertoires in cytomegalovirus infection. Findings and limits, study-wide: The ex vivo response was dominated by HLA-C-restricted CMV-specific TCR beta clonotypes.

This clonotype has only a few counts. Its antigen remains unknown. MiXCR, applied by TCRdb to the reads, yields one record per CDR3 protein. The table includes fewer than 950,000 distinct CDR3 sequences, approximately 32% detected once. Germline assignment: CDR1 SGHVS and CDR2 FNYEAQ. This CDR3 comprises 16 residues. V lost 1 base to trimming and J lost 3 bases, with 13 bases between them. The clonotype was recovered from a human donor in good health (CMV status not recorded). Some clones in this sample may be carry-over from other donors' samples. J is TRBJ2-1 and V is TRBV7-6, with D possibly being TRBD2 (6 bases). The sample consisted of cultured CD8+ T cells from PBMCs, taken from culture after CMV antigen stimulation. CDR3 protein: CASSLEDSGFYNEQFF. The CDR3 bases are TGTGCCAGCAGCTTAGAAGACAGCGGGTTCTACAATGAGCAGTTCTTC.